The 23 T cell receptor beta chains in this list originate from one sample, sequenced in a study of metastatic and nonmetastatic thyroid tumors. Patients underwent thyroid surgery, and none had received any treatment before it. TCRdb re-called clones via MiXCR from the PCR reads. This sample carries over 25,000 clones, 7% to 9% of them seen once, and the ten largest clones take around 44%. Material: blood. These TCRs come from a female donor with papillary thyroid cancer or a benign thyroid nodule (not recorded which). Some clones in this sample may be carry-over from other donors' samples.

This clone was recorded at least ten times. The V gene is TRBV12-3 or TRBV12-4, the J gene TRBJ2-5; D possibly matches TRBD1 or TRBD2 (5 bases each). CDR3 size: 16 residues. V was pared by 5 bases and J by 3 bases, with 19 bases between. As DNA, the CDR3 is TGTGCCAGCAGTCCCCCCCGGGACGGGTGGAAAGAGACCCAGTACTTC. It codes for CASSPPRDGWKETQYF.

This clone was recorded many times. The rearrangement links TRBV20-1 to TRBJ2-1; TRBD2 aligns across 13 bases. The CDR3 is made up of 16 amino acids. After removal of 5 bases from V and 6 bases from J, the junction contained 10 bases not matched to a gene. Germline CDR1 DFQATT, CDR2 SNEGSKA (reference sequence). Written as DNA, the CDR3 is TGCAGTGCTCGTAATCCCGGGACTAGCGGGATCAATGAGCAGTTCTTC. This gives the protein CSARNPGTSGINEQFF.

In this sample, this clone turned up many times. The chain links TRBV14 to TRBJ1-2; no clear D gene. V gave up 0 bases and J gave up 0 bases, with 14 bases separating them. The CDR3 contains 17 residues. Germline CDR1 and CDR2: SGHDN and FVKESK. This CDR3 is CASSQEVLELSNYGYTF. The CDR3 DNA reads TGTGCCAGCAGCCAAGAGGTTCTGGAGTTATCTAACTATGGCTACACCTTC.

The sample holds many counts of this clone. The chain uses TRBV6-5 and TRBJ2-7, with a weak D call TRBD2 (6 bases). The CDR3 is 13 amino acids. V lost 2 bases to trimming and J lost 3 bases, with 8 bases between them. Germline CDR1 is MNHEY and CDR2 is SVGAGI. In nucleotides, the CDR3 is TGTGCCAGCAGTTACGGCGGGGTCTACGAGCAGTACTTC. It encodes CASSYGGVYEQYF.

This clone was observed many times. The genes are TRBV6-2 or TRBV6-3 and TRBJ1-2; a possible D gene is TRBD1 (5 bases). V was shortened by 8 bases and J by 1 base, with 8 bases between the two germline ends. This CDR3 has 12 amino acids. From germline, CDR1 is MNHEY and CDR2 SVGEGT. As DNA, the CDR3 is TGTGCCAGCCGGGGGGATAACTATGGCTACACCTTC. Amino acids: CASRGDNYGYTF.

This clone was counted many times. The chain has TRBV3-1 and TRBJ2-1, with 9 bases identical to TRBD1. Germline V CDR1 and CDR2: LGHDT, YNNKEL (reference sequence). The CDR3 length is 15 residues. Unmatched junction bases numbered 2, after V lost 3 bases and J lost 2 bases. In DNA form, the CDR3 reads TGTGCCAGCAGCCAGGGACAGGGAACCTACAATGAGCAGTTCTTC. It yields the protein CASSQGQGTYNEQFF.

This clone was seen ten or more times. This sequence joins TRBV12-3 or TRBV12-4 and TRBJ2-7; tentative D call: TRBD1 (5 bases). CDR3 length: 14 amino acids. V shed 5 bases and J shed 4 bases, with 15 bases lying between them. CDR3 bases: TGTGCCAGCAGTCCTGGGGCTCTAACTTACGAGCAGTACTTC. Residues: CASSPGALTYEQYF.

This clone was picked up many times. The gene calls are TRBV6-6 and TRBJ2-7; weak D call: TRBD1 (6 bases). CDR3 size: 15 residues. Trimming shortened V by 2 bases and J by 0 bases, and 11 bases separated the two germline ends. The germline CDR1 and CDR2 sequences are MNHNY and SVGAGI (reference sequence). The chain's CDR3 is CASSYNGGSSYEQYF. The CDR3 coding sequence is TGTGCCAGCAGTTACAATGGGGGCAGCTCCTACGAGCAGTACTTC.

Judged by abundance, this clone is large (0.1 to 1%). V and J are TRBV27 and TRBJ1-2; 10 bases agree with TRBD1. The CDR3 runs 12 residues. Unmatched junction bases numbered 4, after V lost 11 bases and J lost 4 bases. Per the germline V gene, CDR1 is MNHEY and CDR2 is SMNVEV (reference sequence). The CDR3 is CAGRQGAYGYTF. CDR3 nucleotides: TGTGCCGGGCGACAGGGGGCCTATGGCTACACCTTC.

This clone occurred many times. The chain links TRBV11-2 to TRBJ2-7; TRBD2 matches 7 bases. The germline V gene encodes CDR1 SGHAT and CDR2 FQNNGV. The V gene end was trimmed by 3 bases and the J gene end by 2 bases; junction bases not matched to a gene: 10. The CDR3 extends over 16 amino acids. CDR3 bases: TGTGCCAGCAGCTTCCGGAGCGGGGACTCCCCCTACGAGCAGTACTTC. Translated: CASSFRSGDSPYEQYF.

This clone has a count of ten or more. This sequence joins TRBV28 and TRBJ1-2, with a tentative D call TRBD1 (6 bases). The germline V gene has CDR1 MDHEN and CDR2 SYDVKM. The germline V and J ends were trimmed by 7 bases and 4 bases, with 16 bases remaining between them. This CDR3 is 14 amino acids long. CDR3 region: CASTLTGRAYGYTF. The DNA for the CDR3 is TGTGCCAGCACCCTCACAGGGAGGGCCTATGGCTACACCTTC.

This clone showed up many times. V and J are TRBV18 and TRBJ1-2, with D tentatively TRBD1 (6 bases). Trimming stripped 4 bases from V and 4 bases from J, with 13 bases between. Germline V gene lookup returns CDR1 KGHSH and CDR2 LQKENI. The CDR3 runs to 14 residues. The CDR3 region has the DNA TGTGCCAGCTCACTAGCAGGGGAGCTCTATGGCTACACCTTC. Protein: CASSLAGELYGYTF.

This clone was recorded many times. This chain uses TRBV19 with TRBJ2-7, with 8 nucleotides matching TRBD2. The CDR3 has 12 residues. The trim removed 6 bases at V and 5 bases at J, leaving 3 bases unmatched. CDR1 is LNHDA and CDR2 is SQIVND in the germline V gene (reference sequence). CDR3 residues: CASSGRANEQYF. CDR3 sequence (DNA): TGTGCCAGTAGCGGGAGGGCCAACGAGCAGTACTTC. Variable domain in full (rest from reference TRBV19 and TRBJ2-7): DGGITQSPKYLFRKEGQNVTLSCEQNLNHDAMYWYRQDPGQGLRLIYYSQIVNDFQKGDIAEGYSVSREKKESFPLTVTSAQKNPTAFYLCASSGRANEQYFGPGTRLTVT.

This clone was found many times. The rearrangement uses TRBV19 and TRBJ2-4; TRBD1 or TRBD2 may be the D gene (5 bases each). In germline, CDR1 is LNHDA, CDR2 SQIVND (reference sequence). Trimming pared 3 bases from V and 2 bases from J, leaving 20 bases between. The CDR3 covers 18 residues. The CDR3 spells CASSIVGDGVGTKNIQYF. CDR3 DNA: TGTGCCAGTAGTATCGTAGGGGACGGAGTAGGGACCAAAAACATTCAGTACTTC.

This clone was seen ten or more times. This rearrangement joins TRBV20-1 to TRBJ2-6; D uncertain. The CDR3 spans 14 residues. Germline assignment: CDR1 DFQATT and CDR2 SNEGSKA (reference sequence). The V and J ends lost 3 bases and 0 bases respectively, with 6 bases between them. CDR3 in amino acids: CSASLISGANVLTF. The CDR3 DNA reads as TGCAGTGCTAGCCTCATCTCTGGGGCCAACGTCCTGACTTTC.

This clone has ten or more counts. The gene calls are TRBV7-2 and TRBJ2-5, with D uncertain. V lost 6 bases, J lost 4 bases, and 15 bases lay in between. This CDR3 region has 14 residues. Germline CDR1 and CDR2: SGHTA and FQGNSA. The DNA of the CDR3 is TGTGCCAGCAGTTTTTTGGGTGTACGAGAGACCCAGTACTTC. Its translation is CASSFLGVRETQYF.

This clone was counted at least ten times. The CDR3 DNA follows: TGTGCCAGCAGCACCGGACAGGCGATCCAAGAGACCCAGTACTTC. The encoded protein is CASSTGQAIQETQYF. The chain is built from TRBV11-2 and TRBJ2-5, with 7 bases aligning to TRBD1. Unmatched junction bases numbered 7, after V lost 5 bases and J lost 1 base. The CDR3 is 15 amino acids. Germline assignment: CDR1 SGHAT and CDR2 FQNNGV.

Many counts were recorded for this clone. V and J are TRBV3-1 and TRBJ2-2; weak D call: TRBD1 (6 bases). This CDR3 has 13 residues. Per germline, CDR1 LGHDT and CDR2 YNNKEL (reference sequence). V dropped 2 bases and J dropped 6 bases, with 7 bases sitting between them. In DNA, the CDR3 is TGTGCCAGCAGCCAATCAGGGGCCGGGGAGCTGTTTTTT. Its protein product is CASSQSGAGELFF.

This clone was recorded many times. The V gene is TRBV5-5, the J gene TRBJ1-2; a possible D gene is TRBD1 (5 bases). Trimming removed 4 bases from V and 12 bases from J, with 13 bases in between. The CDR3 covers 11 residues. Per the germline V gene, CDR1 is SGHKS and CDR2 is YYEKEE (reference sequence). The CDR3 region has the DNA TGTGCCAGCAGCCAGGGACGAAATAACACCTTC. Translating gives CASSQGRNNTF.

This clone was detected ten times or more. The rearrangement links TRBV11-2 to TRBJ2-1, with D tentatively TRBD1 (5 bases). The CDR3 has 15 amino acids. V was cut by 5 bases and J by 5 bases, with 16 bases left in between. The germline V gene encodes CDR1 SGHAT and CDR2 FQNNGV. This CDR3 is CASSQTPAGNNEQFF. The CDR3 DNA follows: TGTGCCAGCAGCCAAACTCCAGCAGGGAACAATGAGCAGTTCTTC. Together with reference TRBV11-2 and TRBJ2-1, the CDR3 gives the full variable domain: EAGVAQSPRYKIIEKRQSVAFWCNPISGHATLYWYQQILGQGPKLLIQFQNNGVVDDSQLPKDRFSAERLKGVDSTLKIQPAKLEDSAVYLCASSQTPAGNNEQFFGPGTRLTVL.

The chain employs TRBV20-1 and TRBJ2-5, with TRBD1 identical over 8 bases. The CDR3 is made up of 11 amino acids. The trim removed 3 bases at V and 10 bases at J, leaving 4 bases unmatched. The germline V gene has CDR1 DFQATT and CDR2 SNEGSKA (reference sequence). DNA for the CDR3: TGCAGTGCTAGTCAGGGGGCCGGCCAGTACTTC. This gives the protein CSASQGAGQYF.

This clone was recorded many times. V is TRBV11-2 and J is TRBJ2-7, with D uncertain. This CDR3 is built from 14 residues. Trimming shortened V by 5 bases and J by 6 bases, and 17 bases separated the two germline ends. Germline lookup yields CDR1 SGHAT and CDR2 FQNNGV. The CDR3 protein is CASSPHVGPVEQYF. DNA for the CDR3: TGTGCCAGCAGCCCGCATGTGGGTCCGGTCGAGCAGTACTTC.

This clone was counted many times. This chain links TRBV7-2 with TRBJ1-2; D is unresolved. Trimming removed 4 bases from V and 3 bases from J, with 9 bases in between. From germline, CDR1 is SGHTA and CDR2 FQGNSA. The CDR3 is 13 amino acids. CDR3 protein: CASSYTAYYGYTF. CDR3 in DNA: TGTGCCAGCAGCTATACAGCCTACTATGGCTACACCTTC.